This entry lists 9 T cell receptor beta chains sequenced from one sample in a study of blood T cell repertoires in COVID-19. TCRdb's copy holds only in-frame clones and misses some; the assay was immunoSEQ multiplex PCR. The profile covers about 380,000 clones, with roughly 86% appearing a single time and 0.85% to 1.2% taken by the ten largest. Sequenced: peripheral blood. The receptors stem from a human donor with acute or convalescent COVID-19. The donor label of this sample is uncertain.

The V call is TRBV28, the J call TRBJ1-2, with TRBD1 identical over 10 bases. After removal of 1 base from V and 7 bases from J, the junction contained 3 bases not matched to a gene. Germline loops: CDR1 MDHEN, CDR2 SYDVKM. The CDR3 is 14 residues long. CDR3 sequence: CASSLSGQGFGYTF. In nucleotides, the CDR3 is TGTGCCAGCAGTTTATCGGGACAGGGGTTTGGCTACACCTTC.

This clone has a single count. The chain couples TRBV5-6 to TRBJ1-3; D is possibly TRBD1 (6 bases). The CDR3 is made up of 17 amino acids. CDR1 and CDR2 from the germline V gene are SGHDT and YYEEEE. Trimming removed 0 bases from V and 4 bases from J, with 17 bases in between. DNA of the CDR3: TGTGCCAGCAGCTTGGTTAGACAGGCTTACGAGGGAAACACCATATATTTT. As protein: CASSLVRQAYEGNTIYF. Full variable domain (outside the CDR3, taken from reference TRBV5-6 and TRBJ1-3): DAGVTQSPTHLIKTRGQQVTLRCSPKSGHDTVSWYQQALGQGPQFIFQYYEEEERQRGNFPDRFSGHQFPNYSSELNVNALLLGDSALYLCASSLVRQAYEGNTIYFGEGSWLTVV.

The chain employs TRBV3-1 (or the pseudogene TRBV3-2) and TRBJ2-5; 7 nucleotides match TRBD2. In germline, CDR1 is LGHDT, CDR2 YNNKEL (reference sequence). CDR3 length: 17 amino acids. V shed 1 base and J 4 bases; nucleotides not matched to a gene: 12. Written as DNA, the CDR3 is TGTGCCAGCAGCCAAGGTTTCTTTAGTGGGGGGGGAGAGACCCAGTACTTC. Translated, it gives CASSQGFFSGGGETQYF.

V gene TRBV28 combines with J gene TRBJ1-3; D uncertain. The germline CDR1 and CDR2 sequences are MDHEN and SYDVKM. The CDR3 is 15 amino acids. The V gene lost 7 bases and the J gene lost 4 bases, with 17 bases spanning the gap. The CDR3 spells CASNSPGQVGNTIYF. The CDR3 coding sequence is TGTGCCAGCAACTCCCCCGGCCAGGTCGGAAACACCATATATTTT.

This clone was counted once. V gene TRBV3-1 (or the pseudogene TRBV3-2) combines with J gene TRBJ1-2; 7 positions agree with TRBD1. With V trimmed by 4 bases and J by 4 bases, 9 bases remained unmatched. Per germline, CDR1 LGHDT and CDR2 YNNKEL (reference sequence). CDR3 size: 15 residues. DNA for the CDR3: TGTGCCAGCAGCCTCCCGGGCAGGGGGTTCTATGGCTACACCTTC. Its protein product is CASSLPGRGFYGYTF.

V usage is TRBV10-2 and J usage is TRBJ2-1; TRBD2 aligns across 13 bases. V shed 6 bases and J 10 bases; nucleotides not matched to a gene: 6. Germline assignment: CDR1 WSHSY and CDR2 SAAADI. The CDR3 is made up of 14 amino acids. The CDR3 bases are TGCGCCAGCAGCCTACTAGCGGGGGGGCGGGAGCAGTTCTTC. It codes for CASSLLAGGREQFF.

CDR3 sequence: CASSLGRGAFVNEQFF. In DNA form, the CDR3 reads TGTGCCAGCAGCTTGGGACGGGGGGCTTTTGTGAATGAGCAGTTCTTC. This chain connects TRBV5-5 to TRBJ2-1; TRBD2 is a possible D gene (7 bases). Deletions cut 0 bases from V and 7 bases from J, with 17 bases between. The CDR3 loop spans 16 amino acids. Germline values: CDR1 SGHKS, CDR2 YYEKEE (reference sequence).

The V gene is TRBV5-6, the J gene TRBJ2-7; TRBD1 aligns across 7 bases. This CDR3 comprises 15 residues. Per the germline V gene, CDR1 is SGHDT and CDR2 is YYEEEE. The V gene end was trimmed by 2 bases and the J gene end by 4 bases; junction bases not matched to a gene: 9. As DNA, the CDR3 is TGTGCCAGCAGCTTTTTGAACAGGGGTAAATACGAGCAGTACTTC. Protein product: CASSFLNRGKYEQYF.

In its sample, this clone was seen many times. This rearrangement joins TRBV30 to TRBJ1-4; D is perhaps TRBD1 (5 bases). Germline CDR1 reads GTSNPN; CDR2 reads SVGIG (reference sequence). V was pared by 2 bases and J by 3 bases, with 10 bases between. The CDR3 length is 14 residues. CDR3 sequence reads: CAWSPQGANEKLFF. CDR3 DNA sequence: TGTGCCTGGAGTCCCCAAGGGGCTAATGAAAAACTGTTTTTT.